The next 17 T cell receptor beta chains were all read from a single sample in a study. Using its own MiXCR run on the 5' RACE reads, TCRdb lists one record per CDR3 protein. The sample includes more than 45,000 distinct CDR3 sequences, more than 25% seen only once; the top ten take about 3%. Sequenced sample: tumor-infiltrating memory CD4+ T cells sorted from the breast tumor. Subset specified: memory CD4+ T cells, CD4+CD45RO+CD25-. These receptors all stem from a female donor with breast cancer.

CDR3 in DNA: TGTGCCAGCACCACATCACAGTCTCGCGAGCAGTACTTC. This sequence encodes CASTTSQSREQYF. This rearrangement joins TRBV11-2 to TRBJ2-7; D gene unclear. The CDR3 is made up of 13 amino acids. The V end was cut by 7 bases, the J end by 6 bases, with 16 bases between. Germline V CDR1 and CDR2: SGHAT, FQNNGV. Filled out from reference TRBV11-2 and TRBJ2-7, the complete variable domain reads EAGVAQSPRYKIIEKRQSVAFWCNPISGHATLYWYQQILGQGPKLLIQFQNNGVVDDSQLPKDRFSAERLKGVDSTLKIQPAKLEDSAVYLCASTTSQSREQYFGPGTRLTVT.

This clonotype was counted between two and nine times. The chain links TRBV5-1 to TRBJ2-7; TRBD2 matches 10 bases. Germline loops: CDR1 SGHRS, CDR2 YFSETQ. The CDR3 is made up of 17 amino acids. V lost 2 bases and J lost 4; bases outside the gene matches: 12. CDR3: CASSLGLAGAAEYEQYF. CDR3 in DNA: TGCGCCAGCAGCTTAGGCCTAGCGGGGGCCGCTGAATACGAGCAGTACTTC.

The chain has TRBV4-1 and TRBJ1-1; D is possibly TRBD1 (5 bases). Looked up from germline, CDR1 is MGHRA and CDR2 is YSYEKL. This CDR3 has 14 amino acids. V lost 2 bases and J 4 bases, leaving 11 bases between the germline ends. This CDR3 is CASSQQGRITEAFF. DNA of the CDR3: TGCGCCAGCAGCCAACAGGGTAGGATCACTGAAGCTTTCTTT.

The sample holds many counts of this clonotype. This chain connects TRBV7-2 to TRBJ2-1, with D perhaps assigned TRBD1 or TRBD2 (5 bases each). Trimming took 1 base from V and 6 from J, leaving 10 bases between them. In germline, CDR1 is SGHTA, CDR2 FQGNSA. The CDR3 is made up of 14 amino acids. The DNA for the CDR3 is TGTGCCAGCAGCTTAGACCCAGGGAGCAATGAGCAGTTCTTC. Its translation is CASSLDPGSNEQFF.

Only a few counts were recorded for this clonotype. Mismatch with germline at one junction end may stem from a read error. This chain links TRBV25-1 with TRBJ1-1; unclear D gene. This CDR3 is 13 amino acids long. CDR1 and CDR2 (germline): MGHDK, SYGVNS. CDR3 amino acids: CASSESGVIRTEF. Written as DNA, the CDR3 is TGTGCCAGCAGTGAAAGTGGCGTCATTAGGACGGAATTT.

The chain combines TRBV28 with TRBJ1-5; 9 bases align to TRBD1. The CDR3 is 17 amino acids. After removal of 7 bases from V and 7 bases from J, the junction contained 17 bases not matched to a gene. The germline V gene has CDR1 MDHEN and CDR2 SYDVKM. The chain's CDR3 is CASIPGTGRVGNQPQHF. CDR3 sequence (DNA): TGTGCCAGCATTCCCGGGACAGGGAGGGTAGGTAACCAGCCCCAGCATTTT. The full variable domain, rest sourced from reference TRBV28 and TRBJ1-5, is DVKVTQSSRYLVKRTGEKVFLECVQDMDHENMFWYRQDPGLGLRLIYFSYDVKMKEKGDIPEGYSVSREKKERFSLILESASTNQTSMYLCASIPGTGRVGNQPQHFGDGTRLSIL.

Only a few counts were recorded for this clonotype. This sequence joins TRBV11-2 and TRBJ2-5; possibly TRBD1 or TRBD2 for D (6 bases each). Trimming shortened V by 6 bases and J by 5 bases, and 10 bases separated the two germline ends. The CDR3 sequence is 12 residues long. Per the germline V gene, CDR1 is SGHAT and CDR2 is FQNNGV. The chain's CDR3 is CASRRGRETQYF. Here the CDR3 DNA reads TGTGCCAGCAGAAGGGGGAGGGAGACCCAGTACTTC.

This clonotype was picked up a small number of times. The chain couples TRBV5-1 to TRBJ1-1; D may be TRBD1 (5 bases). Germline values: CDR1 SGHRS, CDR2 YFSETQ. Trimming cost V 9 bases and J 1 base, with 13 bases left between them. This CDR3 has 13 amino acids. The CDR3 protein is CATKTDPNTEAFF. In nucleotides, the CDR3 is TGCGCCACCAAGACAGATCCGAACACTGAAGCTTTCTTT. The whole variable domain, remainder taken from reference TRBV5-1 and TRBJ1-1, is KAGVTQTPRYLIKTRGQQVTLSCSPISGHRSVSWYQQTPGQGLQFLFEYFSETQRNKGNFPGRFSGRQFSNSRSEMNVSTLELGDSALYLCATKTDPNTEAFFGQGTRLTVV.

This clonotype has just a few counts. The chain recombines TRBV5-1 with TRBJ2-3; the match to TRBD2 covers 8 bases. The CDR3 extends over 15 amino acids. Per the germline V gene, CDR1 is SGHRS and CDR2 is YFSETQ. V lost 6 bases, J lost 3 bases, and 9 bases stayed unmatched. Here the CDR3 reads CASTMTSGSTDTQYF. CDR3 nucleotides: TGCGCCAGCACGATGACAAGCGGGAGTACAGATACGCAGTATTTT.

V usage is TRBV12-3 or TRBV12-4 and J usage is TRBJ1-2; D is ambiguous. This CDR3 comprises 13 residues. Trimming left V 9 bases short and J 7 bases short, with 18 bases between. CDR3 nucleotide sequence: TGTGCCAGTCGAGCAGATTTGGTGGGTGGCTACACCTTC. Its translation is CASRADLVGGYTF.

V usage is TRBV9 and J usage is TRBJ2-5; D is tentatively TRBD1 or TRBD2 (5 bases each). Germline loops: CDR1 SGDLS, CDR2 YYNGEE. Trimming removed 3 bases from V and 2 bases from J, with 14 bases in between. This CDR3 is built from 15 residues. CDR3 amino acids: CASSERPRGQETQYF. CDR3 nucleotide sequence: TGTGCCAGCAGCGAGAGGCCGAGGGGACAAGAGACCCAGTACTTC.

The gene calls are TRBV9 and TRBJ1-2; D is unresolved. This CDR3 comprises 13 residues. Trimming left V 4 bases short and J 8 bases short, with 15 bases between. Germline V gene sequence: CDR1 SGDLS, CDR2 YYNGEE. The CDR3 nucleotides read TGTGCCAGCAGCCCCTCCGGGGTAGGGGGCTACACCTTC. This encodes CASSPSGVGGYTF.

The chain couples TRBV3-1 to TRBJ1-6; D gene unclear. Germline lookup yields CDR1 LGHDT and CDR2 YNNKEL (reference sequence). This CDR3 is built from 14 residues. V lost 1 base and J lost 9, with 10 bases in between. The CDR3 nucleotides read TGTGCCAGCAGCCAAGGGGGAACGATTTCACCCCTCCACTTT. Encoded protein: CASSQGGTISPLHF.

The chain employs TRBV6-2 or TRBV6-3 and TRBJ2-5; D possibly uses TRBD1 or TRBD2 (7 bases each). Germline assignment: CDR1 MNHEY and CDR2 SVGEGT. The CDR3 runs to 15 residues. The V end was cut by 2 bases, the J end by 1 base, with 11 bases between. The CDR3 sequence is CASSYAGGAQETQYF. In DNA form, the CDR3 reads TGTGCCAGCAGTTACGCAGGGGGGGCCCAAGAGACCCAGTACTTC.

V gene TRBV30 combines with J gene TRBJ2-7; D is perhaps TRBD2 (6 bases). V lost 3 bases and J 6 bases, leaving 15 bases between the germline ends. The CDR3 length is 13 residues. Germline assignment: CDR1 GTSNPN and CDR2 SVGIG (reference sequence). CDR3 in amino acids: CAWRGVLALEQYF. DNA of the CDR3: TGTGCCTGGAGGGGCGTGCTAGCGCTCGAGCAGTACTTC.

This clonotype appeared a few times. This rearrangement joins TRBV7-8 to TRBJ2-2; tentatively, D is TRBD1 (5 bases). Per germline, CDR1 SGHVS and CDR2 FQNEAQ. The CDR3 totals 15 residues. V was cut by 5 bases and J by 4 bases, with 14 bases left in between. The CDR3 nucleotides are TGTGCCAGCAGCCTAAATGGGGCCTTCACCGGGGAGCTGTTTTTT. Its protein product is CASSLNGAFTGELFF.

This clonotype appeared a few times. V gene TRBV7-2 combines with J gene TRBJ1-2; D call uncertain. Germline-derived CDR1 and CDR2 are SGHTA and FQGNSA. The germline V and J ends were trimmed by 1 base and 6 bases, with 15 bases remaining between them. This CDR3 comprises 15 residues. Here the CDR3 reads CASSLGARRANGYTF. CDR3 DNA sequence: TGTGCCAGCAGCTTAGGTGCAAGGAGGGCCAATGGCTACACCTTC.